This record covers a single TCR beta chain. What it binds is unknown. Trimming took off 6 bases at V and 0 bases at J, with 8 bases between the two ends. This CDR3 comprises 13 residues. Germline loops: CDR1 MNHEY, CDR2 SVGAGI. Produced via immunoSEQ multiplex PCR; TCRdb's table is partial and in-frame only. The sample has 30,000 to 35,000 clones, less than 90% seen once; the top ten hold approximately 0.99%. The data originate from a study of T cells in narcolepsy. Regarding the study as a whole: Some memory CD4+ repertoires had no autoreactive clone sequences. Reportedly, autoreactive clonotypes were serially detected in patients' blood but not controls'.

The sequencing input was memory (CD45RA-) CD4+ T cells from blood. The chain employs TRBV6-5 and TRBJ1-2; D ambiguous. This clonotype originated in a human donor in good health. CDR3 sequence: CASRTESNYGYTF. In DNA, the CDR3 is TGTGCCAGCAGAACCGAGTCTAACTATGGCTACACCTTC.